This TCR beta chain was profiled in a study of blood T cell repertoires in COVID-19. Study as a whole: COVID-19 samples, acute and convalescent, were from the United States, Italy and Spain. T cells, B-cell-depleted T cells, or PBMCs provided the cDNA or gDNA that served as material.

This CDR3 region has 15 residues. The V gene end was trimmed by 8 bases and the J gene end by 0 bases; junction bases not matched to a gene: 5. CDR1 and CDR2 (germline): LNHNV, YYDKDF (reference sequence). Authors' methods: Amplification of reference gene primers was used by the study to estimate nucleated cell counts. Here immunoSEQ multiplex PCR was the method, and the copy in TCRdb shows in-frame clones only, minus some. Clone size and V and J calls were adopted from that table, with D and trimming inferred from the DNA. The sample has about 68,000 clones, nearly 90% seen once; the top ten hold more than 3%. Patients at the Seattle site were enrolled during active infection and followed longitudinally.

The rearrangement joins TRBV15 to TRBJ2-1; 9 bases agree with TRBD2. Sequencing input: peripheral blood. The origin of this receptor is a woman between 45 and 60 years old with COVID-19, enrolled during active disease. The CDR3 nucleotides read TGTGCCACCCTTGATAGCGGGAGCTCCTACAATGAGCAGTTCTTC. Amino acids: CATLDSGSSYNEQFF. The whole variable domain, filled in from reference TRBV15 and TRBJ2-1, reads DAMVIQNPRYQVTQFGKPVTLSCSQTLNHNVMYWYQQKSSQAPKLLFHYYDKDFNNEADTPDNFQSRRPNTSFCFLDIRSPGLGDTAMYLCATLDSGSSYNEQFFGPGTRLTVL.